This T cell receptor (beta chain) stems from a study of a mutant IDH1 vaccine in newly diagnosed glioma. The overall study: The treated population exhibited a male proportion of roughly 62%, a female proportion of about 38%, and a mean age of around 40 years. Visit V12 was scheduled at week 35 and visit V13 at week 47. Study observations and caveats: Apparently unrelated to pseudoprogression were changes in the top peripheral T cell clonotypes.

The V and J ends lost 2 bases and 10 bases respectively, with 18 bases between them. The CDR3 spans 15 residues. Germline values: CDR1 LGHNA, CDR2 YSLEER. With respect to this clone: Its antigen is unidentified.

This sample's time point: week 35, safety follow-up. The investigators gave 300 ug of mutant IDH1 20-mer peptide in each vaccine dose, together with topical imiquimod. Using immunoSEQ multiplex PCR, the repertoire was profiled, and TCRdb retains in-frame clones only, with some absent. Of around 60,000 clones in the sample, 81% were seen once. The chain links TRBV4-3 to TRBJ2-1, with D tentatively TRBD1 or TRBD2 (5 bases each). The sequences come from PBMCs, collected from a glioma patient whose treatment included an IDH1 peptide vaccine. The sequence was collected from a man aged 35 to 55 with glioma. Here the CDR3 reads CASSQFTTGGSEQFF. The CDR3 nucleotides read TGCGCCAGCAGCCAATTCACCACAGGAGGCTCGGAGCAGTTCTTC.